This entry lists 18 T cell receptor beta chains sequenced from one sample in a study of CD8 T cells in ankylosing spondylitis. Study findings and constraints: Several highly homologous variants made up a TCR beta motif, and this motif appeared characteristic of ankylosing spondylitis blood.

TCRdb re-analysed the 5' RACE reads in MiXCR, keeping a single row per CDR3 protein. Of 400,000 to 450,000 distinct CDR3 sequences detected, about 15% appear once; the ten largest clones hold just over 1%. These receptors have no identified antigens. Sequenced sample: blood, either unsorted or a sorted T cell fraction (not recorded which). The receptors were gathered from a male donor with ankylosing spondylitis.

This clonotype has more than one count but fewer than ten. The chain recombines TRBV6-2 or TRBV6-3 with TRBJ1-5; 9 bases line up with TRBD1. The CDR3 loop spans 16 amino acids. V shed 5 bases, J shed 2 bases, and the junction held 7 bases outside the gene matches. Germline-derived CDR1 and CDR2 are MNHEY and SVGEGT. CDR3 residues: CASSTGGPAGNQPQHF. In DNA, the CDR3 is TGTGCCAGCAGTACAGGGGGCCCGGCGGGCAATCAGCCCCAGCATTTT.

This clonotype was detected only a few times. This chain connects TRBV6-2 or TRBV6-3 to TRBJ2-1; 9 bases agree with TRBD1. The CDR3 extends over 14 amino acids. Germline assignment: CDR1 MNHEY and CDR2 SVGEGT. The V segment lost 7 bases and the J segment 4 bases; nucleotides outside the gene matches: 5. CDR3 coding DNA: TGTGCCAGCATTTGGGGACAGGGTTACAATGAGCAGTTCTTC. Translation: CASIWGQGYNEQFF.

Many counts were recorded for this clonotype. The J gene is TRBJ2-6, the V gene TRBV5-1; possibly TRBD1 for D (5 bases). The germline V gene encodes CDR1 SGHRS and CDR2 YFSETQ. The CDR3 is 15 amino acids. V lost 2 bases and J 0 bases, leaving 6 bases between the germline ends. The CDR3 reads CASSFRVSGANVLTF. CDR3 bases: TGCGCCAGCAGCTTCAGGGTCTCTGGGGCCAACGTCCTGACTTTC.

This clonotype was observed a few times. The chain recombines TRBV5-1 with TRBJ1-1, with D hard to call. The CDR3 loop spans 14 amino acids. The germline gives CDR1 SGHRS, CDR2 YFSETQ. The V gene lost 4 bases and the J gene lost 7 bases, with 17 bases spanning the gap. In DNA form, the CDR3 reads TGCGCCAGCAGCCTTTCATCCGTGGATGATGAAGCTTTCTTT. Protein: CASSLSSVDDEAFF.

CDR3 sequence: CASSSLSPGSRETQYF. CDR3 DNA sequence: TGTGCCAGCAGTTCACTATCCCCAGGGTCCCGAGAGACCCAGTACTTC. The chain recombines TRBV28 with TRBJ2-5, with a weak D call TRBD1 (5 bases). There are 16 residues in the CDR3. The germline V gene encodes CDR1 MDHEN and CDR2 SYDVKM. V dropped 4 bases and J dropped 4 bases, with 19 bases sitting between them.

This chain uses TRBV25-1 with TRBJ2-1; possibly TRBD1 for D (5 bases). Germline CDR1 MGHDK, CDR2 SYGVNS. This CDR3 region has 13 residues. Between the trimmed V and J ends, which lost 5 bases and 9 bases, there was a span of 14 bases. CDR3 sequence (DNA): TGTGCCAGCAGTAATACCCAGGGCCCTGAGCAGTTCTTC. This encodes CASSNTQGPEQFF.

This clonotype was observed a handful of times. The chain recombines TRBV24-1 with TRBJ2-7; D uncertain. Per germline, CDR1 KGHDR and CDR2 SFDVKD. The CDR3 loop spans 12 amino acids. The germline V and J ends were trimmed by 5 bases and 4 bases, with 8 bases remaining between them. The CDR3 DNA reads TGTGCCACCAGTGGGTCCGGATACGAGCAGTACTTC. Protein sequence: CATSGSGYEQYF.

The J gene is TRBJ1-3, the V gene TRBV6-1; possible D gene TRBD1, 6 bases. Germline CDR1 MNHNS, CDR2 SASEGT. V lost 7 bases, J lost 0 bases, and 13 bases lay in between. CDR3 length equals 15 residues. The CDR3: CASKLGQTSGNTIYF. The CDR3 DNA follows: TGTGCCAGCAAACTTGGACAGACCTCTGGAAACACCATATATTTT.

The chain carries TRBV6-2 or TRBV6-3 and TRBJ1-2; no clear D. The CDR3 is 12 amino acids. In germline, CDR1 is MNHEY, CDR2 SVGEGT. V lost 2 bases and J lost 7, with 8 bases in between. CDR3 in DNA: TGTGCCAGCAGTTACGGAGTCCGTGGCTACACCTTC. This sequence encodes CASSYGVRGYTF.

This clonotype was detected a few times. The gene calls are TRBV2 and TRBJ2-1; 8 nucleotides agree with TRBD2. Germline values: CDR1 SNHLY, CDR2 FYNNEI. After removal of 3 bases from V and 6 bases from J, the junction contained 7 bases not matched to a gene. CDR3 length: 15 amino acids. The CDR3 DNA reads as TGTGCCAGCAGTGACTCGGGAGGGCCCGTCAATGAGCAGTTCTTC. It is translated as CASSDSGGPVNEQFF. Together with reference TRBV2 and TRBJ2-1, the CDR3 gives the full variable domain: EPEVTQTPSHQVTQMGQEVILRCVPISNHLYFYWYRQILGQKVEFLVSFYNNEISEKSEIFDDQFSVERPDGSNFTLKIRSTKLEDSAMYFCASSDSGGPVNEQFFGPGTRLTVL.

The chain couples TRBV15 to TRBJ2-7; 7 nucleotides line up with TRBD2. The CDR3 extends over 14 amino acids. Germline V gene sequence: CDR1 LNHNV, CDR2 YYDKDF (reference sequence). With 4 bases clipped from V and 3 bases from J, the junction kept 6 bases outside the gene matches. The CDR3, as DNA: TGTGCCACCAGCAAATCCCGGGAGGTCTACGAGCAGTACTTC. This translates into CATSKSREVYEQYF.

This clonotype was seen a handful of times. The chain uses TRBV12-3 or TRBV12-4 and TRBJ1-6; 10 bases line up with TRBD1. J gave up 7 bases and V 6 bases, and 0 bases lay outside the gene matches. The CDR3 is made up of 13 amino acids. The CDR3 nucleotides read TGTGCCAGCAGGGGACAGGGGAATTCACCCCTCCACTTT. It encodes CASRGQGNSPLHF.

The CDR3 is CAISESSSNQPQHF. The CDR3 nucleotides are TGTGCCATCAGTGAGTCGAGTAGCAATCAGCCCCAGCATTTT. The chain uses TRBV10-3 and TRBJ1-5; D uncertain. The CDR3 loop spans 14 amino acids. With 0 bases removed from V and 0 bases from J, the gap between germline ends came to 3 bases. The germline V gene has CDR1 ENHRY and CDR2 SYGVKD.

The genes are TRBV28 and TRBJ2-3; TRBD2 agrees at 9 bases. The CDR3 consists of 14 residues. Germline V lookup: CDR1 MDHEN, CDR2 SYDVKM. The V gene end was trimmed by 8 bases and the J gene end by 9 bases; junction bases not matched to a gene: 12. The CDR3 region is CASGEAGGPGTQYF. CDR3 DNA: TGTGCCAGCGGGGAGGCGGGGGGGCCTGGAACGCAGTATTTT. The complete variable domain, with remaining parts taken from reference TRBV28 and TRBJ2-3, reads DVKVTQSSRYLVKRTGEKVFLECVQDMDHENMFWYRQDPGLGLRLIYFSYDVKMKEKGDIPEGYSVSREKKERFSLILESASTNQTSMYLCASGEAGGPGTQYFGPGTRLTVL.

This clonotype was picked up many times. V usage is TRBV7-8 and J usage is TRBJ2-2, with 7 nucleotides matching TRBD1. This CDR3 region has 17 residues. Germline V gives CDR1 SGHVS, CDR2 FQNEAQ. V was clipped by 10 bases and J by 2 bases; unmatched bases: 16. CDR3 loop: CATTRTPDRPNTGELFF. The CDR3 region has the DNA TGTGCCACCACACGAACCCCGGACAGGCCAAACACCGGGGAGCTGTTTTTT.

This clonotype was seen more than once but under ten times. This sequence joins TRBV5-1 and TRBJ2-1; 9 nucleotides align to TRBD2. V trimming: 4 bases; J trimming: 3 bases; junction bases outside the gene matches: 5. The CDR3 extends over 15 amino acids. CDR1 is SGHRS and CDR2 is YFSETQ in the germline V gene. The CDR3 DNA reads as TGCGCCAGCAGCGTAGCGGGAGTAGGCTACAATGAGCAGTTCTTC. This gives the protein CASSVAGVGYNEQFF.

The table lists this clonotype with a few counts. V is TRBV3-1 and J is TRBJ2-3; 8 bases map to TRBD2. This CDR3 is 16 amino acids long. V trimming: 4 bases; J trimming: 3 bases; junction bases outside the gene matches: 9. The germline gives CDR1 LGHDT, CDR2 YNNKEL (reference sequence). DNA of the CDR3: TGTGCCAGCAGCCCCCGACGGGGGGGTGGGACAGATACGCAGTATTTT. This translates into CASSPRRGGGTDTQYF.

The rearrangement links TRBV2 to TRBJ1-6, with D unclear. CDR3 length equals 12 residues. V shed 4 bases and J shed 10 bases, with 8 bases lying between them. The V gene's germline CDR1 is SNHLY and CDR2 FYNNEI. The chain's CDR3 is CASSGLGSPLHF. The CDR3 region has the DNA TGTGCCAGCAGTGGACTGGGATCACCCCTCCACTTT.